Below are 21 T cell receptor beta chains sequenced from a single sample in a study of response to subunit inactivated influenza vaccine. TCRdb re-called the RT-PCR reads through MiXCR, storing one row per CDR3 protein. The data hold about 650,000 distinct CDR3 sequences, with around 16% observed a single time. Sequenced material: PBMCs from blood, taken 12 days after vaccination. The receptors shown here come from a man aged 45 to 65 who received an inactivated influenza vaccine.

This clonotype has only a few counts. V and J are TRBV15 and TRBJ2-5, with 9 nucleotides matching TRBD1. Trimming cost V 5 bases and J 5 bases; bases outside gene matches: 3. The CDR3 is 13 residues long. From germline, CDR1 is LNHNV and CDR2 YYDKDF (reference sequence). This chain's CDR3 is CATSPDRGETQYF. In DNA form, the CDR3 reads TGTGCCACCAGCCCGGACAGGGGTGAGACCCAGTACTTC.

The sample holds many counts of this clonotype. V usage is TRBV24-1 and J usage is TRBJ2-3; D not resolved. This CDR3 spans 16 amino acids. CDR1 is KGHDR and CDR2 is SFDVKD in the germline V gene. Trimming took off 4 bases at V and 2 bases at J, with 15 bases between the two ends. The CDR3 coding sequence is TGTGCCACCAGTGACCCTAAGAATGAGATCACAGATACGCAGTATTTT. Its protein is CATSDPKNEITDTQYF.

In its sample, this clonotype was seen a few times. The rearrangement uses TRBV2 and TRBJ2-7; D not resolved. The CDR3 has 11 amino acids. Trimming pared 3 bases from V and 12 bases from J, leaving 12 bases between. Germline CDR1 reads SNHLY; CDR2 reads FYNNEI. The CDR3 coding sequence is TGTGCCAGCAGTGATTTTGGGTACGTGTACTTC. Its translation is CASSDFGYVYF.

The CDR3 sequence is CASRRAGDNYGYTF. The CDR3, as DNA: TGTGCCAGCAGACGGGCGGGGGATAACTATGGCTACACCTTC. This chain links TRBV6-1 with TRBJ1-2; D might be TRBD1 (5 bases). Germline V gene data show CDR1 as MNHNS and CDR2 as SASEGT. Trimming took 6 bases from V and 1 from J, leaving 12 bases between them. This CDR3 region has 14 residues.

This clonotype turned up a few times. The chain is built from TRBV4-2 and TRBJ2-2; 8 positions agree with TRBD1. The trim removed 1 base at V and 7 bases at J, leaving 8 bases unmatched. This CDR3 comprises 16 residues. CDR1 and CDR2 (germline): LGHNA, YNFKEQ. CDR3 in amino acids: CASSQGVDRGDGELFF. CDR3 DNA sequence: TGTGCCAGCAGCCAAGGGGTTGACAGGGGAGACGGGGAGCTGTTTTTT.

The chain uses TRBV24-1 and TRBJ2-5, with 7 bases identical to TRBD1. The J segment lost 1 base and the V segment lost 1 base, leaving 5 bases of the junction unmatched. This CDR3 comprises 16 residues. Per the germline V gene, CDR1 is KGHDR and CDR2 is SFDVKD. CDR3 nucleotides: TGTGCCACCAGTGATTTTGGGACAGCCTTCCAAGAGACCCAGTACTTC. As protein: CATSDFGTAFQETQYF.

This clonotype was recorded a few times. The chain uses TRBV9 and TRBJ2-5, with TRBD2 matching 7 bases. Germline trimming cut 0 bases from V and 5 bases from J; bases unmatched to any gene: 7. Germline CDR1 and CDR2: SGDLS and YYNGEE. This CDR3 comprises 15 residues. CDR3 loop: CASSVVGREMETQYF. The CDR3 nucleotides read TGTGCCAGCAGCGTAGTCGGGCGGGAGATGGAGACCCAGTACTTC.

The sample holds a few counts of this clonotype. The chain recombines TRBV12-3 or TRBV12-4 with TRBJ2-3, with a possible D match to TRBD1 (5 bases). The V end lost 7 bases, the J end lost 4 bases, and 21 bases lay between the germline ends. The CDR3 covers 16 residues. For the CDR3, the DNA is TGTGCCAGCACTCACACCCTGGGGAAGGGGCCAGATACGCAGTATTTT. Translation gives CASTHTLGKGPDTQYF.

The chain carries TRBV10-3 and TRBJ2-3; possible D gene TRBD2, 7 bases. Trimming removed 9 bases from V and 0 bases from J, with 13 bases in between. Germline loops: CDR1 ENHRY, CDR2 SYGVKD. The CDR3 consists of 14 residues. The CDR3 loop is CAMGAGASTDTQYF. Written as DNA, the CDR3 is TGTGCCATGGGGGCGGGGGCGAGCACAGATACGCAGTATTTT.

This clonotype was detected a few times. The CDR3 loop is CASSLEQENIQYF. For the CDR3, the DNA is TGCGCCAGCAGCTTGGAACAAGAAAACATTCAGTACTTC. The V and J genes are TRBV5-1 and TRBJ2-4; no definite D call. Germline values: CDR1 SGHRS, CDR2 YFSETQ. The CDR3 runs 13 residues. The ends were cut back, 0 bases at V and 5 bases at J, with 6 bases in the middle.

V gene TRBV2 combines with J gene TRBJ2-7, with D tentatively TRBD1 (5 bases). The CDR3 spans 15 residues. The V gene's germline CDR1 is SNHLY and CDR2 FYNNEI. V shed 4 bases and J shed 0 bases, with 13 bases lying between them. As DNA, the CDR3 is TGTGCCAGCAGTGCCTCGTGGACACTCTCCTACGAGCAGTACTTC. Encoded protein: CASSASWTLSYEQYF. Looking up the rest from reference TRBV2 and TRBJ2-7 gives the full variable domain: EPEVTQTPSHQVTQMGQEVILRCVPISNHLYFYWYRQILGQKVEFLVSFYNNEISEKSEIFDDQFSVERPDGSNFTLKIRSTKLEDSAMYFCASSASWTLSYEQYFGPGTRLTVT.

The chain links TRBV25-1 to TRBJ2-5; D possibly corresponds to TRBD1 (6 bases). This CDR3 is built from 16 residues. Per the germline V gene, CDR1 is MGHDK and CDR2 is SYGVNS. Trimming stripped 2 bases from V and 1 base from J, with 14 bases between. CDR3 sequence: CASSEVLSGVQETQYF. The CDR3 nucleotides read TGTGCCAGCAGTGAAGTGTTATCAGGGGTCCAAGAGACCCAGTACTTC.

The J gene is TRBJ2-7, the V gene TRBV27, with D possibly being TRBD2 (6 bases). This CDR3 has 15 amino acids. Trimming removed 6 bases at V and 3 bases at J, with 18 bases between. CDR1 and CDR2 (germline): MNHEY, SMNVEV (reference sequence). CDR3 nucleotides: TGTGCCAGCAGACCTTATCGCGGGAACCACTACGAGCAGTACTTC. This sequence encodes CASRPYRGNHYEQYF.

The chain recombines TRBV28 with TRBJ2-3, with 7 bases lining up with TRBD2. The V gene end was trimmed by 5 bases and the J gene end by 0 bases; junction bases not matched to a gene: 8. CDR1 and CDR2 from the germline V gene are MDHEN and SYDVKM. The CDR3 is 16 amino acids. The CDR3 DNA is TGTGCCAGCAGTCGTCGAGCGGGGATCAGCACAGATACGCAGTATTTT. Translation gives CASSRRAGISTDTQYF.

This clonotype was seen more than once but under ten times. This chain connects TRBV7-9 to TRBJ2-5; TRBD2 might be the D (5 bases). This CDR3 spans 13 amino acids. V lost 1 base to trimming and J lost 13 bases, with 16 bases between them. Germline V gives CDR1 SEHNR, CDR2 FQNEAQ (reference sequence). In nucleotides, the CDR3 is TGTGCCAGCAGCTTAGTCCTTCCCGGGGTCCTGTACTTC. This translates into CASSLVLPGVLYF.

CDR3 in DNA: TGTGCCAGCAGCCAAGAAATAGGACTAGAATTCACCGGGGAGCTGTTTTTT. This translates into CASSQEIGLEFTGELFF. The gene calls are TRBV3-1 and TRBJ2-2; TRBD2 aligns across 7 bases. Germline CDR1 LGHDT, CDR2 YNNKEL (reference sequence). This CDR3 spans 17 amino acids. Trimming cost V 0 bases and J 4 bases; bases outside gene matches: 8. The full variable domain, completed using reference TRBV3-1 and TRBJ2-2, is DTAVSQTPKYLVTQMGNDKSIKCEQNLGHDTMYWYKQDSKKFLKIMFSYNNKELIINETVPNRFSPKSPDKAHLNLHINSLELGDSAVYFCASSQEIGLEFTGELFFGEGSRLTVL.

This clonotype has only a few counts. This CDR3 is CASRRTGVSTDTQYF. The CDR3 DNA reads as TGTGCCAGCAGGCGGACAGGGGTCAGCACAGATACGCAGTATTTT. This rearrangement joins TRBV6-2 or TRBV6-3 to TRBJ2-3; 9 bases line up with TRBD1. Trimming at V came to 6 bases and at J to 0 bases, leaving 4 bases not matched to a gene. Germline V gene lookup returns CDR1 MNHEY and CDR2 SVGEGT. The CDR3 covers 15 residues.

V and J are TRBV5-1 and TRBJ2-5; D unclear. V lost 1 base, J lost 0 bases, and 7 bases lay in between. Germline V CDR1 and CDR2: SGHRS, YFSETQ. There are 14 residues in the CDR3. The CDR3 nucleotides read TGCGCCAGCAGCTTGTTGAGCGACCAAGAGACCCAGTACTTC. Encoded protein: CASSLLSDQETQYF.

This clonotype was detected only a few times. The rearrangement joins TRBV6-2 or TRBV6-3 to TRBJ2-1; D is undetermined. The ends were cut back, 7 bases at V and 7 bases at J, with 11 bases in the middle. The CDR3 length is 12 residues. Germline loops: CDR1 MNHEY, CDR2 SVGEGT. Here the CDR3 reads CASKTRWNEQFF. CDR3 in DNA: TGTGCCAGCAAAACAAGGTGGAATGAGCAGTTCTTC.

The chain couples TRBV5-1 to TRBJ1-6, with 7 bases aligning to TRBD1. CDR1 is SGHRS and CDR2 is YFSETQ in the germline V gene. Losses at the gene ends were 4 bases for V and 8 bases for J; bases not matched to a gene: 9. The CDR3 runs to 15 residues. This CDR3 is CASSTGQAGYSPLHF. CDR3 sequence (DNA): TGCGCCAGCAGCACCGGACAGGCGGGGTATTCACCCCTCCACTTT.

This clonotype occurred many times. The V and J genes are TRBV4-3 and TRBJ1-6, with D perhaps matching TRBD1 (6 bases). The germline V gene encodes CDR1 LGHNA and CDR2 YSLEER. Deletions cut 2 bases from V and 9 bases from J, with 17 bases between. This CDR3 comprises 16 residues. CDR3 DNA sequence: TGCGCCAGCAGCCAACACTCAGGGATCAGGGGTTCACCCCTCCACTTT. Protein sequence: CASSQHSGIRGSPLHF.